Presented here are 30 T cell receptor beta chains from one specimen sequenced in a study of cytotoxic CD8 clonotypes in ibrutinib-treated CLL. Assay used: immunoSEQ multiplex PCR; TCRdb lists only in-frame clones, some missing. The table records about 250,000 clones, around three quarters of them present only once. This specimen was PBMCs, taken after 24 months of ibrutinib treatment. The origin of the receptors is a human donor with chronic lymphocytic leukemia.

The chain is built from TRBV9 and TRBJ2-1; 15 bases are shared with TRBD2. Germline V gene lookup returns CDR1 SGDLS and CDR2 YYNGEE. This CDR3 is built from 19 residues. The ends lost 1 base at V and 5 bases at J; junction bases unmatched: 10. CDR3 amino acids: CASSVWGLAGGRPDNEQFF. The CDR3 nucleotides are TGTGCCAGCAGCGTATGGGGACTAGCGGGAGGACGCCCTGACAATGAGCAGTTCTTC.

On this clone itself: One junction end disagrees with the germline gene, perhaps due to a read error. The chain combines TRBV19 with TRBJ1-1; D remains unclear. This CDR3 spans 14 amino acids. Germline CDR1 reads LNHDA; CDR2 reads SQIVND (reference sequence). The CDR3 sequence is CASSVEGSRTEAFF. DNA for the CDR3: TGTGCCAGTAGTGTAGAGGGATCACGCACTGAAGCTTTCTTT.

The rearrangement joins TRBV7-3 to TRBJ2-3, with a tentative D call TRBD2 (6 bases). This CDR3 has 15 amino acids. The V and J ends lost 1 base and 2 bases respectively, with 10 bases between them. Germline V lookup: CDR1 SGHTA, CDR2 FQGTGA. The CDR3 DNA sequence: TGTGCCAGCAGCTTAATGGCTAGCGACACAGATACGCAGTATTTT. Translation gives CASSLMASDTDTQYF.

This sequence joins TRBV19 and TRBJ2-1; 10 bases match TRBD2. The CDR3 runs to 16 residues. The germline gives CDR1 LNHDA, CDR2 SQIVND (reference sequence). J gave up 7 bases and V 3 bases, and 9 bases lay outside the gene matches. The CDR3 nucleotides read TGTGCCAGTAGTATGTCACTAGCGGGATTTGGTAATGAGCAGTTCTTC. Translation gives CASSMSLAGFGNEQFF.

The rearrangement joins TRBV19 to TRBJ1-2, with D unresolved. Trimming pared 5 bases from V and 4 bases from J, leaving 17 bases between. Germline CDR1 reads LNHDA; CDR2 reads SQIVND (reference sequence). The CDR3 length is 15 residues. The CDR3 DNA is TGTGCCAGTAGTCTTCGGGATGATTTTCTCTATGGCTACACCTTC. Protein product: CASSLRDDFLYGYTF.

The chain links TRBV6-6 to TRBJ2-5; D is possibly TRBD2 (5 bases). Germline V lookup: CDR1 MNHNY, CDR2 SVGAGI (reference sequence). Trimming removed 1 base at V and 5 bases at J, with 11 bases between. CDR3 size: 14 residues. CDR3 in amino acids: CASSYLRGSETQYF. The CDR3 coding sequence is TGTGCCAGCAGTTACTTGCGAGGGAGCGAGACCCAGTACTTC.

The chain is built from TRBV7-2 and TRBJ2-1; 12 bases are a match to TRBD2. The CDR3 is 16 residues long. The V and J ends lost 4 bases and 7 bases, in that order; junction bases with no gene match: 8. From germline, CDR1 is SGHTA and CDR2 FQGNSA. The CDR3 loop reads CASSSGLAGSRNEQFF. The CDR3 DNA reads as TGTGCCAGCAGCTCAGGACTAGCGGGATCAAGGAATGAGCAGTTCTTC.

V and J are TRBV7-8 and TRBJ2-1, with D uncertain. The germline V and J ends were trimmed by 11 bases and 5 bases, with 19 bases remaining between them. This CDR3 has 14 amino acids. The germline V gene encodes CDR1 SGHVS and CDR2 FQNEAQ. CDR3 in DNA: TGTGCCCTTTCTGGTCGCCCCCTTGACAATGAGCAGTTCTTC. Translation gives CALSGRPLDNEQFF.

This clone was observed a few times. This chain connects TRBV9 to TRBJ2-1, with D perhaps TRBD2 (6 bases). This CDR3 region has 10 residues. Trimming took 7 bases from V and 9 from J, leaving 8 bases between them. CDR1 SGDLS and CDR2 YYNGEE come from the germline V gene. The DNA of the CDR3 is TGTGCCAGCGGGACTGTTGAGCAGTTCTTC. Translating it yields CASGTVEQFF.

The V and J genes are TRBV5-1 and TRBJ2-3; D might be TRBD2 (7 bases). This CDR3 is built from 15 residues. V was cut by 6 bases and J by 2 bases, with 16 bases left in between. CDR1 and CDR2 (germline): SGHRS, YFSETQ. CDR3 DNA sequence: TGCGCCAGCACCCTTGAAGGGGGGGTCACAGATACGCAGTATTTT. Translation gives CASTLEGGVTDTQYF.

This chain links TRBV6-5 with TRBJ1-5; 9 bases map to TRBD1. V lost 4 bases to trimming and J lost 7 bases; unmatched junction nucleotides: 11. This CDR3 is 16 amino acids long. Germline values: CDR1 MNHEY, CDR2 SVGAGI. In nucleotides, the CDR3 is TGTGCCAGCAGTTCCCTTCGGACAGGGGTGGGCCAGCCCCAGCATTTT. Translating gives CASSSLRTGVGQPQHF.

CDR3 sequence reads: CASSPPGRGDIYGYTF. The CDR3, as DNA: TGTGCCAGCAGCCCCCCCGGCAGGGGGGATATCTATGGCTACACCTTC. This chain links TRBV27 with TRBJ1-2, with 7 bases matching TRBD1. The junction had 14 bases not matched to a gene; V was cut back by 6 bases and J by 4 bases. CDR3 length: 16 residues. Germline V gives CDR1 MNHEY, CDR2 SMNVEV (reference sequence).

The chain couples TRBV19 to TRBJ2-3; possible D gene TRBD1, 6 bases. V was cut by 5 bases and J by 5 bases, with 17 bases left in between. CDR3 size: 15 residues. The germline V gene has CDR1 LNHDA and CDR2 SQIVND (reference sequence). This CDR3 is CASSLPGPGVDTQYF. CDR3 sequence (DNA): TGTGCCAGTAGTCTTCCGGGACCAGGGGTAGATACGCAGTATTTT.

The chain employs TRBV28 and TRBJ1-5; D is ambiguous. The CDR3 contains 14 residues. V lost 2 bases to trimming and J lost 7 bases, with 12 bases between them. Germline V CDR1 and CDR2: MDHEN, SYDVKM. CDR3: CASSLVGIQQPQHF. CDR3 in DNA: TGTGCCAGCAGTTTAGTCGGGATTCAGCAGCCCCAGCATTTT.

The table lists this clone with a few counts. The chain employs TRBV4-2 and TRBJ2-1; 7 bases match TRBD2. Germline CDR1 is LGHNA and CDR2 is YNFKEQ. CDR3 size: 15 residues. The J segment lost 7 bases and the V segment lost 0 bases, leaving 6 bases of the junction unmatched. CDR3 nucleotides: TGTGCCAGCAGCCAAGACCAGCGGGAAGATAATGAGCAGTTCTTC. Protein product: CASSQDQREDNEQFF.

Here the CDR3 reads CASSVAGNMNTEAFF. The DNA of the CDR3 is TGTGCCAGCAGCGTAGCAGGGAACATGAACACTGAAGCTTTCTTT. The genes are TRBV9 and TRBJ1-1; a weak D match, TRBD1 (5 bases). The V end was cut by 0 bases, the J end by 0 bases, with 9 bases between. The germline V gene encodes CDR1 SGDLS and CDR2 YYNGEE. The CDR3 loop spans 15 amino acids.

CDR3 in DNA: TGTGCCAGCAGTTTCCATAAGGGAGGGGGGGGTCAGCCCCAGCATTTT. It translates to CASSFHKGGGGQPQHF. The rearrangement joins TRBV28 to TRBJ1-5; D perhaps matches TRBD1 (6 bases). Deletions cut 3 bases from V and 6 bases from J, with 18 bases between. The germline V gene encodes CDR1 MDHEN and CDR2 SYDVKM. The CDR3 sequence is 16 residues long.

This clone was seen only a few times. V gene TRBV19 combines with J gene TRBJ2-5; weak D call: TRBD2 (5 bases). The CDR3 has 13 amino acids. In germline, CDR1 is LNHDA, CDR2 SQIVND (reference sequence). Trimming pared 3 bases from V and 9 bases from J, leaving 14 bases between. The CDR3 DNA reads TGTGCCAGTAGTATTGACGACTATCAGCCCCAGTACTTC. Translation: CASSIDDYQPQYF.

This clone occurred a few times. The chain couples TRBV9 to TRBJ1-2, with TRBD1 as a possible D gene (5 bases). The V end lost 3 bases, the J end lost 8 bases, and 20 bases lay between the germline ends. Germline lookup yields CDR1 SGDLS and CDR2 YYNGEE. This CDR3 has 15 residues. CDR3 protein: CASSEKVGPNGGYTF. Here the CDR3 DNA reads TGTGCCAGCAGCGAGAAAGTGGGACCGAACGGAGGCTACACCTTC.

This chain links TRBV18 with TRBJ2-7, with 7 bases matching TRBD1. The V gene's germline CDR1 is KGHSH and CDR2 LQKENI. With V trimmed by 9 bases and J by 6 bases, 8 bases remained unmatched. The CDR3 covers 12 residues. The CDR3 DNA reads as TGTGCCAGTCTTACAGGGGTCTTCGAGCAGTACTTC. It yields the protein CASLTGVFEQYF.

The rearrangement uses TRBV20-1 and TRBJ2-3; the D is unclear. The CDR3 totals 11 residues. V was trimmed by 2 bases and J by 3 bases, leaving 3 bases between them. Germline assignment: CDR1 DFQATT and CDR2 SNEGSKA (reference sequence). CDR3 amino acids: CSARQTDTQYF. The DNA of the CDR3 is TGCAGTGCTAGACAAACAGATACGCAGTATTTT.

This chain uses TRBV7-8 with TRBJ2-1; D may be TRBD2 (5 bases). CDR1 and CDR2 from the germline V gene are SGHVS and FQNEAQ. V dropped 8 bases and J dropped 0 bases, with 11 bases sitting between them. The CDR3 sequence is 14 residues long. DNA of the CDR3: TGTGCCAGCCTTCCGGGGAGCTCCTACAATGAGCAGTTCTTC. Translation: CASLPGSSYNEQFF.

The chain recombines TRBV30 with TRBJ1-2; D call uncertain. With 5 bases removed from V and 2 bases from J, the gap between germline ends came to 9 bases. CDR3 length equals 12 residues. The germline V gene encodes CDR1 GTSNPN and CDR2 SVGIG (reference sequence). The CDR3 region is CAWSGGNYGYTF. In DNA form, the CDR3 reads TGTGCCTGGTCAGGAGGGAACTATGGCTACACCTTC. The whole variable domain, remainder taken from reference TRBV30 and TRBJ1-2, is SQTIHQWPATLVQPVGSPLSLECTVEGTSNPNLYWYRQAAGRGLQLLFYSVGIGQISSEVPQNLSASRPQDRQFILSSKKLLLSDSGFYLCAWSGGNYGYTFGSGTRLTVV.

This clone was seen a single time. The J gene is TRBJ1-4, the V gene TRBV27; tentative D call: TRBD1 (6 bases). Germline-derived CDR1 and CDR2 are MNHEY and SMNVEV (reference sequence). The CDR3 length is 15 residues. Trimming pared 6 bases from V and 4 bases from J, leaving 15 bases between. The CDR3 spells CASSTRDTSNEKLFF. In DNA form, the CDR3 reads TGTGCCAGCAGCACCCGGGACACCAGTAATGAAAAACTGTTTTTT.

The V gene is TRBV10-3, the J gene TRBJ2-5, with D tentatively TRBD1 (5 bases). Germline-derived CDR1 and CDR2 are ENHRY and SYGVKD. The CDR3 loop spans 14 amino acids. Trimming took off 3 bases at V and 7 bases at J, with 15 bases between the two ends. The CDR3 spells CAISDRQGSGTQYF. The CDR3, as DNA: TGTGCCATCAGTGACAGGCAGGGTAGTGGGACCCAGTACTTC.

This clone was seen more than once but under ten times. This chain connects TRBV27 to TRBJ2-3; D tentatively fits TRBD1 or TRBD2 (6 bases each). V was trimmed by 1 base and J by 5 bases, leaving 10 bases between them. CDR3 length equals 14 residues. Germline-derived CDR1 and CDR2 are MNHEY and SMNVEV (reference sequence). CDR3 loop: CASSLLEGGDTQYF. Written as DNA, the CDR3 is TGTGCCAGCAGTTTATTGGAGGGGGGAGATACGCAGTATTTT.

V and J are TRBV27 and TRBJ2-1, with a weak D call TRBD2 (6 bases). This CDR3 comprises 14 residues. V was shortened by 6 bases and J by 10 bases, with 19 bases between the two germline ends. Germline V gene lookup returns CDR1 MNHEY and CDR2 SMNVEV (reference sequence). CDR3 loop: CASSRDSLAGEQFF. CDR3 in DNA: TGTGCCAGCAGCCGGGACTCCCTCGCAGGGGAGCAGTTCTTC.

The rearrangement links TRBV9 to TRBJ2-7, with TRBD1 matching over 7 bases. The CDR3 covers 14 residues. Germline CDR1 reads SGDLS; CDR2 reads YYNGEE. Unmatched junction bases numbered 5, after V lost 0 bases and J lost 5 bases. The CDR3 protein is CASSVDGTVDEQYF. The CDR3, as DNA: TGTGCCAGCAGCGTAGATGGGACAGTCGACGAGCAGTACTTC.

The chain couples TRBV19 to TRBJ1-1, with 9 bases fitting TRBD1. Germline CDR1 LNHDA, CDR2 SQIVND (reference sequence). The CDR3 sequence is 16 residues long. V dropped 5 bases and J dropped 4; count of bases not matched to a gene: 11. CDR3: CASSARTGAFGTEAFF. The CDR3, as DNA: TGTGCCAGTAGTGCCCGGACAGGGGCTTTCGGCACTGAAGCTTTCTTT.

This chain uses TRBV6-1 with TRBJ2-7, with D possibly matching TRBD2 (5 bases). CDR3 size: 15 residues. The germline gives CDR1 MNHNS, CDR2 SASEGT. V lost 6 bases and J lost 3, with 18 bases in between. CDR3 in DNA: TGTGCCAGCAGCCGGGCCGTGGACGGGAACTACGAGCAGTACTTC. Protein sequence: CASSRAVDGNYEQYF.